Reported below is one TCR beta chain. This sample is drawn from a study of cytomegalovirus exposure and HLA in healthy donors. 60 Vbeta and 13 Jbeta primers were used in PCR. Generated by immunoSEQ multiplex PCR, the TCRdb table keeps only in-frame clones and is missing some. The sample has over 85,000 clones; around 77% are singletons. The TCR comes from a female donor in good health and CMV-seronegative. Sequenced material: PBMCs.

The CDR3 sequence is CASSSLGGRSNQPQHF. DNA of the CDR3: TGTGCCAGCAGCTCTCTCGGGGGAAGGAGCAATCAGCCCCAGCATTTT. The V gene is TRBV11-2, the J gene TRBJ1-5, with D perhaps matching TRBD1 (5 bases). Germline assignment: CDR1 SGHAT and CDR2 FQNNGV. CDR3 length: 16 amino acids. V was pared by 4 bases and J by 1 base, with 14 bases between.